These T cell receptor beta chains were read from a single sample in a study of cytomegalovirus exposure and HLA in healthy donors. Only in-frame clones appear in the TCRdb table, and some are missing; sequencing was by immunoSEQ multiplex PCR. The sample records around 100,000 clones, nearly 75% being singletons. Sequencing used PBMCs. The receptors here all came from a man aged 30 to 45 in good health and CMV-seropositive. The CDR3 runs from the conserved cysteine through the conserved F or W. Fields, in order: clone size, D gene, V gene, J gene, CDR3 protein, CDR3 DNA. A D gene is named only where the DNA matches it firmly. Clone size appears in some rows only: once, few, many, or a class for an expanded clone.

-	TRBD2	TRBV7-2	TRBJ2-2	CASSIERGPGELFF	TGTGCCAGCAGCATTGAGCGGGGCCCCGGGGAGCTGTTTTTT
-	-	TRBV13	TRBJ2-3	CASSLGSSTDTQYF	TGTGCCAGCAGCTTAGGATCTAGCACAGATACGCAGTATTTT
-	TRBD2	TRBV4-2	TRBJ2-3	CASRTVAGGHDTDTQYF	TGTGCCAGCAGAACTGTAGCGGGGGGCCACGACACAGATACGCAGTATTTT
-	-	TRBV10-2	TRBJ2-5	CASSEIAGAQYF	TGCGCCAGCAGTGAAATAGCCGGGGCCCAGTACTTC
-	TRBD1	TRBV28	TRBJ2-7	CASSSIGQGALYEQYF	TGTGCCAGCAGTTCCATCGGGCAGGGGGCTCTCTACGAGCAGTACTTC
few	-	TRBV2	TRBJ1-1	CASIIAFSTEAFF	TGTGCCAGCATAATAGCTTTCTCCACTGAAGCTTTCTTT
-	TRBD2	TRBV27	TRBJ2-3	CASTPRWGLATDTQYF	TGTGCCAGCACCCCGCGGTGGGGACTAGCGACAGATACGCAGTATTTT
-	-	TRBV11-2	TRBJ2-1	CASSLDPGGPPNNEQFF	TGTGCCAGCAGCTTAGACCCCGGGGGGCCACCCAACAATGAGCAGTTCTTC
-	-	TRBV19	TRBJ1-1	CASSIEKRAEAFF	TGTGCCAGTAGTATTGAAAAGAGGGCTGAAGCTTTCTTT
once	TRBD1	TRBV11-2	TRBJ2-6	CASSSGTANSGANVLTF	TGTGCCAGCAGCTCCGGGACAGCGAACTCTGGGGCCAACGTCCTGACTTTC
-	-	TRBV6-5	TRBJ1-1	CASSYLGRVNTEAFF	TGTGCCAGCAGTTACCTAGGGCGGGTGAACACTGAAGCTTTCTTT
few	TRBD1	TRBV6-8	TRBJ1-2	CASSYADRAYGYTF	TGTGCCAGCAGTTACGCGGACAGGGCGTATGGCTACACCTTC
-	TRBD2	TRBV2	TRBJ2-3	CASAGTSVTDTQYF	TGTGCCAGCGCCGGGACTAGCGTTACAGATACGCAGTATTTT
-	-	TRBV5-4	TRBJ1-2	CASSLGGQPNYGYTF	TGTGCCAGCAGCTTGGGGGGACAACCAAACTATGGCTACACCTTC
-	-	TRBV9	TRBJ1-2	CASSSQTANYGYTF	TGTGCCAGCAGCTCCCAGACAGCTAACTATGGCTACACCTTC
-	-	TRBV9	TRBJ1-1	CASSANRDMNTEAFF	TGTGCCAGCAGCGCGAACAGGGACATGAACACTGAAGCTTTCTTT
few	-	TRBV5-1	TRBJ1-2	CASSLWVRDYGYTF	TGCGCCAGCAGCTTGTGGGTCAGGGACTATGGCTACACCTTC
-	-	TRBV7-2	TRBJ2-3	CASSLGHVLTDTQYF	TGTGCCAGCAGCTTAGGCCACGTACTCACAGATACGCAGTATTTT
few	-	TRBV6-6	TRBJ2-1	CASGMANAYNEQFF	TGTGCCAGCGGTATGGCAAACGCCTACAATGAGCAGTTCTTC
-	TRBD1	TRBV5-4	TRBJ1-5	CASSIWTGGGNQPQHF	TGTGCCAGCAGTATTTGGACAGGGGGTGGCAATCAGCCCCAGCATTTT
-	-	TRBV11-2	TRBJ2-7	CASSFGGTYEQYF	TGTGCCAGCAGCTTCGGGGGAACGTACGAGCAGTACTTC
-	-	TRBV7-9	TRBJ2-3	CASSPDYPTQYF	TGTGCCAGCAGCCCAGACTACCCTACGCAGTATTTT
-	-	TRBV5-1	TRBJ2-1	CASRLVSDGSYNEQFF	TGCGCCAGCAGATTGGTCAGCGACGGCTCCTACAATGAGCAGTTCTTC
-	TRBD1	TRBV10-3	TRBJ1-1	CAISKDRGNEAFF	TGTGCCATCAGTAAGGACAGGGGGAATGAAGCTTTCTTT
-	-	TRBV7-3	TRBJ1-1	CASSQRGISTEAFF	TGTGCCAGCAGCCAGCGGGGAATAAGCACTGAAGCTTTCTTT
-	TRBD1	TRBV28	TRBJ1-2	CASTRQGRGYTF	TGTGCCAGCACCCGACAGGGTCGAGGCTACACCTTC
-	-	TRBV5-1	TRBJ2-7	CASSAPGLNEQYF	TGCGCCAGCAGCGCGCCGGGACTGAACGAGCAGTACTTC
-	-	TRBV13	TRBJ1-3	CASSLGRGQGNTIYF	TGTGCCAGCAGCTTAGGCAGGGGACAAGGAAACACCATATATTTT
-	TRBD2	TRBV27	TRBJ2-5	CASSSGGFQETQYF	TGTGCCAGCAGTTCGGGGGGGTTCCAAGAGACCCAGTACTTC
-	-	TRBV5-1	TRBJ1-3	CASSLEGRGIRNTIYF	TGCGCCAGCAGCTTGGAAGGCAGGGGAATAAGAAACACCATATATTTT
-	TRBD1	TRBV19	TRBJ2-7	CASSLGGQQYF	TGTGCCAGTAGCCTAGGGGGCCAGCAGTACTTC
-	-	TRBV28	TRBJ2-7	CASRDSHPPYEQYF	TGTGCCAGCAGGGACAGCCATCCCCCCTACGAGCAGTACTTC
-	TRBD1	TRBV5-3	TRBJ2-7	CASSRGTGSYEQYF	TGTGCCAGCAGCCGCGGGACAGGGTCCTACGAGCAGTACTTC
-	TRBD1	TRBV28	TRBJ1-3	CAGSDRARTIYF	TGTGCCGGGTCCGACAGGGCGCGCACCATATATTTT
once	TRBD2	TRBV4-3	TRBJ2-1	CASSQDGTSGDNEQFF	TGCGCCAGCAGCCAAGATGGGACTAGCGGAGACAATGAGCAGTTCTTC
-	TRBD1	TRBV2	TRBJ2-7	CASIGTGTIYEQYF	TGTGCCAGTATTGGGACAGGGACCATTTACGAGCAGTACTTC
-	-	TRBV6-1	TRBJ1-1	CASSEMGGGPTEAFF	TGTGCCAGCAGTGAAATGGGGGGGGGCCCCACTGAAGCTTTCTTT
few	TRBD1	TRBV7-9	TRBJ1-5	CASSLVGQGSNQPQHF	TGTGCCAGCAGCTTAGTGGGACAGGGATCCAATCAGCCCCAGCATTTT
-	-	TRBV11-2	TRBJ1-3	CASSLRGTSSGNTIYF	TGTGCCAGCAGCTTAAGGGGTACAAGCTCTGGAAACACCATATATTTT
-	TRBD1	TRBV4-1	TRBJ1-1	CASSQFPGQGMNTEAFF	TGCGCCAGCAGCCAATTTCCGGGACAGGGGATGAACACTGAAGCTTTCTTT
-	-	TRBV5-4	TRBJ2-1	CASSLPRGYEQFF	TGTGCCAGCAGCTTGCCCCGGGGGTATGAGCAGTTCTTC
-	-	TRBV20-1	TRBJ1-2	CSATATGGYTF	TGCAGTGCCACTGCAACCGGGGGCTACACCTTC
once	-	TRBV10-3	TRBJ2-3	CAISDRGGGAADTQYF	TGTGCCATCAGTGACCGAGGGGGGGGTGCGGCAGATACGCAGTATTTT
few	-	TRBV5-4	TRBJ1-1	CASSFLGPSEEAFF	TGTGCCAGCAGCTTCTTGGGGCCTTCGGAAGAAGCTTTCTTT
-	TRBD1	TRBV5-1	TRBJ2-1	CASSLGQGFYNEQFF	TGCGCCAGCAGCTTGGGACAGGGGTTTTACAATGAGCAGTTCTTC
few	TRBD1	TRBV10-3	TRBJ2-2	CAIAGQAQGTGELFF	TGTGCCATCGCCGGACAGGCCCAGGGGACCGGGGAGCTGTTTTTT
-	-	TRBV7-9	TRBJ1-1	CASSLGGPTVEAFF	TGTGCCAGCAGCTTAGGGGGGCCGACGGTAGAAGCTTTCTTT
-	-	TRBV4-1	TRBJ1-3	CASSQEGRAGNTIYF	TGCGCCAGCAGCCAAGAAGGCAGGGCTGGAAACACCATATATTTT
-	TRBD2	TRBV19	TRBJ2-1	CASSPTSGGASLNEQFF	TGTGCCAGTAGTCCCACTAGCGGGGGGGCCTCCCTCAATGAGCAGTTCTTC
-	-	TRBV2	TRBJ2-7	CASGEFEYEQYF	TGTGCCAGCGGGGAGTTCGAGTACGAGCAGTACTTC
-	TRBD1	TRBV7-9	TRBJ2-2	CASSPPPRDSTGELFF	TGTGCCAGCAGCCCACCCCCCCGGGACAGCACCGGGGAGCTGTTTTTT
once	-	TRBV5-1	TRBJ1-2	CASSPGENANYGYTF	TGCGCCAGCAGCCCGGGGGAGAATGCTAACTATGGCTACACCTTC
-	-	TRBV9	TRBJ2-2	CASSVKGANTGELFF	TGTGCCAGCAGCGTTAAGGGGGCGAACACCGGGGAGCTGTTTTTT
once	-	TRBV19	TRBJ2-1	CASSPDLAATQFF	TGTGCCAGTAGCCCTGATCTCGCGGCGACCCAGTTCTTC
-	TRBD1	TRBV9	TRBJ1-6	CASSDHRGGYNSPLHF	TGTGCCAGCAGCGACCACAGGGGCGGATATAATTCACCCCTCCACTTT
few	-	TRBV6-5	TRBJ1-3	CASSRYLRGNTIYF	TGTGCCAGCAGTCGGTACCTCCGTGGAAACACCATATATTTT
-	-	TRBV6-6	TRBJ1-3	CASSFQGNSGNTIYF	TGTGCCAGCAGTTTCCAGGGGAACTCCGGAAACACCATATATTTT